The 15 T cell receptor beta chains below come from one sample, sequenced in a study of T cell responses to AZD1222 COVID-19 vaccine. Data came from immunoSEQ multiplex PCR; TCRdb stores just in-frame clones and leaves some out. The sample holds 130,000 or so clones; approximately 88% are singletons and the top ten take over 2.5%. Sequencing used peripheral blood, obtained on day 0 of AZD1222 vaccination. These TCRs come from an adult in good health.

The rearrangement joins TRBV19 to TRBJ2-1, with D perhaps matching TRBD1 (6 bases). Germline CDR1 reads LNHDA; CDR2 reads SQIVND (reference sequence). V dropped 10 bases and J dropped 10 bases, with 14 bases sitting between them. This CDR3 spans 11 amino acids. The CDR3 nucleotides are TGTGCCACCCGAGGGGGAACGGAGCAGTTCTTC. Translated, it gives CATRGGTEQFF.

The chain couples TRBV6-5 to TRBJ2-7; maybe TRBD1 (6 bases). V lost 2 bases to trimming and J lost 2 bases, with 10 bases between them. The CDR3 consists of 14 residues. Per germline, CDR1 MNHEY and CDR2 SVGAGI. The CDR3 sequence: CASSYRDKPYEQYF. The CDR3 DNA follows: TGTGCCAGCAGTTACCGGGACAAACCCTACGAGCAGTACTTC.

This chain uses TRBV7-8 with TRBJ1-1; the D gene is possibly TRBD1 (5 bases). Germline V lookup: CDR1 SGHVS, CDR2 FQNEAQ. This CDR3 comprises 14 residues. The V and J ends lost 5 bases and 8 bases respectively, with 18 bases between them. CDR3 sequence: CASSRGAELLEAFF. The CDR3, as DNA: TGTGCCAGCAGCCGAGGGGCCGAGTTGTTAGAAGCTTTCTTT.

The CDR3 is CASSPSRQGSSYEQYF. CDR3 nucleotide sequence: TGTGCCAGCAGCCCCTCAAGACAGGGTAGCTCCTACGAGCAGTACTTC. The V gene is TRBV6-6, the J gene TRBJ2-7; 7 positions agree with TRBD1. Per germline, CDR1 MNHNY and CDR2 SVGAGI (reference sequence). V was pared by 6 bases and J by 0 bases, with 11 bases of the junction left unmatched. This CDR3 region has 16 residues.

The CDR3 bases are TGTGCCAGCAGCCCAAACAGGGGGGCCGTTGGCTACACCTTC. This translates into CASSPNRGAVGYTF. The chain carries TRBV11-3 and TRBJ1-2; 8 bases fit TRBD1. The germline V gene has CDR1 SGHNT and CDR2 YENEEA. The CDR3 runs to 14 residues. Unmatched junction bases numbered 9, after V lost 5 bases and J lost 7 bases.

CDR3 loop: CASSRQENTEAFF. CDR3 bases: TGTGCCAGTAGTAGACAGGAGAACACTGAAGCTTTCTTT. V and J are TRBV19 and TRBJ1-1; a possible D gene is TRBD1 (6 bases). Between the trimmed V and J ends, which lost 4 bases and 1 base, there was a span of 7 bases. Looked up from germline, CDR1 is LNHDA and CDR2 is SQIVND (reference sequence). The CDR3 consists of 13 residues.

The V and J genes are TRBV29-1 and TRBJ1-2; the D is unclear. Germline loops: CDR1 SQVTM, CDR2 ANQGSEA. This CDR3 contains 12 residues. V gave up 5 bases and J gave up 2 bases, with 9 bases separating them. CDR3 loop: CSVTVQNYGYTF. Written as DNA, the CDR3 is TGCAGCGTTACAGTGCAGAACTATGGCTACACCTTC.

The CDR3 loop is CSASLVAGYTF. DNA of the CDR3: TGCAGTGCTAGCTTGGTTGCAGGCTACACCTTC. This rearrangement joins TRBV20-1 to TRBJ1-2; D is unresolved. The germline CDR1 and CDR2 sequences are DFQATT and SNEGSKA (reference sequence). The CDR3 runs to 11 residues. Trimming cost V 3 bases and J 8 bases, with 10 bases left between them.

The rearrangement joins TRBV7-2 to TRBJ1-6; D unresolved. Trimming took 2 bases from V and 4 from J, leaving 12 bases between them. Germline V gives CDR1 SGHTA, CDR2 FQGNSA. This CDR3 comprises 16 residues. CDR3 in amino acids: CASSLRREEYNSPLHF. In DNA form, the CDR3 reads TGTGCCAGCAGCTTAAGGAGGGAGGAGTATAATTCACCCCTCCACTTT.

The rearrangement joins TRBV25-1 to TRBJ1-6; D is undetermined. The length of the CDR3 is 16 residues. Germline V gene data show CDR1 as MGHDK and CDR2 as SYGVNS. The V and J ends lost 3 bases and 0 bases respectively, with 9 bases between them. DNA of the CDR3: TGTGCCAGCAGTGATGGAGGGAGCTCCTATAATTCACCCCTCCACTTT. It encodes CASSDGGSSYNSPLHF.

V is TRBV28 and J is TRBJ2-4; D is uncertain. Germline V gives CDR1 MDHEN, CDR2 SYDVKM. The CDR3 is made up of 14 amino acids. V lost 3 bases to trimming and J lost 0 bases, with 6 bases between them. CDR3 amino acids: CASSFRAAKNIQYF. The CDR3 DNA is TGTGCCAGCAGTTTCCGAGCAGCCAAAAACATTCAGTACTTC.

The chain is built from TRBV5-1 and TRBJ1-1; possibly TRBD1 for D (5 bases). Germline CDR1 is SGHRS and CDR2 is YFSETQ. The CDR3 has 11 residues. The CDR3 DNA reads TGCGCAGTAAGAGAGGGGACCGAAGCTTTCTTT. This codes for CAVREGTEAFF.

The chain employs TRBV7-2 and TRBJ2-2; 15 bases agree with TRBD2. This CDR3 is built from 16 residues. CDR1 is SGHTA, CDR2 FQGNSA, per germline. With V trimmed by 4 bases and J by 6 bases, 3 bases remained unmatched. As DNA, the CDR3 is TGTGCCAGCAGCTCCGGACTAGCGGGGGGGGCCGGGGAGCTGTTTTTT. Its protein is CASSSGLAGGAGELFF.

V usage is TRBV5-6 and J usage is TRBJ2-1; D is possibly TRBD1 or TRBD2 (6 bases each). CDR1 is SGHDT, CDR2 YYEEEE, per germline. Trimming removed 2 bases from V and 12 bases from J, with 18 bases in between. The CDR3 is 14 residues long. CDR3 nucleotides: TGTGCCAGCAGCTTAAGAGGGGGGACACGGAGGCAGTTCTTC. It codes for CASSLRGGTRRQFF.

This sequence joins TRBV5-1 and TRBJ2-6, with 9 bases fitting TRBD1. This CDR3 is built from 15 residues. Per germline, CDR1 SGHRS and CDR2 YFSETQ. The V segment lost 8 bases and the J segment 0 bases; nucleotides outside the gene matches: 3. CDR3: CASDRGDSGANVLTF. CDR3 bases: TGCGCCAGTGACAGGGGGGACTCTGGGGCCAACGTCCTGACTTTC. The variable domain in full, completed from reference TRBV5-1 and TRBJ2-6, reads KAGVTQTPRYLIKTRGQQVTLSCSPISGHRSVSWYQQTPGQGLQFLFEYFSETQRNKGNFPGRFSGRQFSNSRSEMNVSTLELGDSALYLCASDRGDSGANVLTFGAGSRLTVL.